This entry lists 8 T cell receptor beta chains sequenced from one sample in a study of cytomegalovirus exposure and HLA in healthy donors. Data came from immunoSEQ multiplex PCR; TCRdb stores just in-frame clones and leaves some out. The table includes 150,000 to 200,000 clones, about 85% detected once. Sequencing was carried out using PBMCs. Receptors were obtained from a man aged 30 to 45 in good health and CMV-seropositive.

Only a few counts were recorded for this clone. CDR3 nucleotides: TGTGCCAGCAGCGGGGCGGGGGAAGATACGCAGTATTTT. This codes for CASSGAGEDTQYF. The chain is built from TRBV7-3 and TRBJ2-3; 7 bases line up with TRBD2. The CDR3 is made up of 13 amino acids. V shed 5 bases and J 5 bases; nucleotides not matched to a gene: 4. Per germline, CDR1 SGHTA and CDR2 FQGTGA.

This chain links TRBV25-1 with TRBJ2-5; a weak D match, TRBD1 (6 bases). V was trimmed by 2 bases and J by 7 bases, leaving 14 bases between them. From germline, CDR1 is MGHDK and CDR2 SYGVNS. This CDR3 is built from 14 residues. The CDR3 DNA sequence: TGTGCCAGCAGTGAAGGTCAGGGGTGGGTGACCCAGTACTTC. Encoded protein: CASSEGQGWVTQYF.

V and J are TRBV11-1 and TRBJ2-7, with D maybe TRBD1 (5 bases). Per germline, CDR1 SGHAT and CDR2 FQDESV (reference sequence). This CDR3 comprises 16 residues. V lost 1 base and J lost 2, with 15 bases in between. In nucleotides, the CDR3 is TGTGCCAGCAGCTTAGGTGGCAGGGCGAATCCCTACGAGCAGTACTTC. Protein: CASSLGGRANPYEQYF.

A word on this clone: Different DNA sequences within this sample yield the same CDR3. The chain combines TRBV30 with TRBJ1-5; 8 bases fit TRBD1. V lost 5 bases, J lost 6 bases, and 6 bases stayed unmatched. The CDR3 covers 13 residues. Germline V gene data show CDR1 as GTSNPN and CDR2 as SVGIG (reference sequence). The CDR3 DNA follows: TGTGCCTGGGCGGACAGGGCCGGTCAGCCCCAGCATTTT. It is translated as CAWADRAGQPQHF.

The chain joins TRBV7-8 to TRBJ1-4; perhaps TRBD1 as D (6 bases). The V end was cut by 4 bases, the J end by 2 bases, with 14 bases between. This CDR3 is 16 amino acids long. CDR1 and CDR2 from the germline V gene are SGHVS and FQNEAQ. The CDR3 protein is CASSSQARGTNEKLFF. CDR3 bases: TGTGCCAGCAGCTCCCAAGCGAGGGGGACTAATGAAAAACTGTTTTTT.

The chain uses TRBV27 and TRBJ2-1; D possibly corresponds to TRBD2 (5 bases). Germline CDR1 reads MNHEY; CDR2 reads SMNVEV (reference sequence). The CDR3 sequence is 13 residues long. V was cut by 2 bases and J by 10 bases, with 12 bases left in between. The CDR3 sequence: CASSLASGSEQFF. In DNA form, the CDR3 reads TGTGCCAGCAGTTTAGCCAGCGGCTCAGAGCAGTTCTTC.

J is TRBJ2-5 and V is TRBV7-2; D is unclear. The V gene lost 3 bases and the J gene lost 2 bases, with 13 bases spanning the gap. The germline gives CDR1 SGHTA, CDR2 FQGNSA. CDR3 length: 15 amino acids. CDR3 sequence: CASSFQATQQETQYF. The CDR3 DNA reads as TGTGCCAGCAGCTTCCAGGCAACCCAACAAGAGACCCAGTACTTC.

This clone was counted between two and nine times. The V gene is TRBV7-3, the J gene TRBJ2-5; D gene unclear. The CDR3 has 13 residues. CDR1 and CDR2 (germline): SGHTA, FQGTGA. V was pared by 1 base and J by 4 bases, with 7 bases between. The CDR3 protein is CASSLSLGETQYF. The CDR3 DNA is TGTGCCAGCAGCTTAAGCCTCGGAGAGACCCAGTACTTC.